Listed below are T cell receptor beta chains from one sample, sequenced in a study of radiotherapy plus CTLA-4 blockade in lung cancer. The method was immunoSEQ multiplex PCR; TCRdb's version includes in-frame clones alone and lacks a portion of them. The repertoire holds more than 25,000 clones, with 70% to 80% as singletons. Sequences were derived from peripheral blood, sampled from a patient treated with radiotherapy plus ipilimumab. The receptors come from a human donor with non-small cell lung cancer that progressed on radiotherapy plus ipilimumab. The CDR3 runs from the conserved cysteine through the conserved F or W. The order of the fields is V gene, D gene, CDR3 protein. D genes are given only for firm matches.

TRBV6-5 - CASSYSAGDSYNEQFF
TRBV6-1 - CASSEYDRSNQPQHF
TRBV6-1 - CASSDLSGAGEQFF
TRBV27 TRBD1 CASSLTRQGNESPLHF
TRBV5-1 TRBD1 CASNGDRPHEQYF
TRBV5-1 - CASSPGAQETQYF
TRBV6-4 - CASEICSGILNTGELFF
TRBV19 - CASSTSRAYEQYF
TRBV6-5 - CASRDTVNYGYTF
TRBV28 - CASTPAGGLRQPQHF
TRBV28 TRBD1 CASSPRDRNLYGYTF
TRBV11-3 - CASSFGGAITDTQYF
TRBV27 TRBD2 CASSTSGGGPYEQYF
TRBV11-3 TRBD2 CASSLVGGLAANNEQLF
TRBV2 - CASTSGPGKPQHF
TRBV5-1 TRBD1 CASSLAGTASYEQYF
TRBV7-6 TRBD1 CASSRGPGQGFEQFF
TRBV18 - CASSPPENSYEQYF